This T cell receptor (beta chain) stems from a study of PD-1 blockade in classical Hodgkin lymphoma. Study as a whole: Intravenous delivery of nivolumab at 3 mg/kg to patients occurred every 2 weeks. Overall study findings and caveats: Lower baseline TCR diversity marked trial partial responders and progressors. Healthy donors were reported to have higher baseline TCR diversity than newly diagnosed patients. The repertoire differences lack a defined cause, possibly disease activity or prior therapy.

As to time point: cycle 4 day 1 (C4D1), after 5 to 7 weeks of nivolumab. All patients experienced relapse after autologous stem cell transplantation, and brentuximab vedotin exposure was variable. Purification of CD4+ T cells from thawed PBMCs was achieved by magnetic negative selection. TCRdb's table, derived via immunoSEQ multiplex PCR, lists solely in-frame clones and lacks some. The top ten hold around 1.2% of the sample, which has about 22,000 clones, around 68% seen once. This clone showed up just once. The antigen is not known. From germline, CDR1 is SGHTA and CDR2 FQGTGA. Trimming took off 3 bases at V and 4 bases at J, with 12 bases between the two ends. This CDR3 contains 14 residues.

The sequence was obtained from a human donor with classical Hodgkin lymphoma. Sequenced material: CD4+ T cells from blood, taken before the fourth cycle of nivolumab. The chain is built from TRBV7-3 and TRBJ1-2, with D perhaps matching TRBD1 (5 bases). CDR3 protein: CASSFLQVIYGYTF. DNA for the CDR3: TGTGCCAGCAGCTTCCTACAGGTTATCTATGGCTACACCTTC.